Below, 15 T cell receptor beta chains from the same sample are listed, as sequenced in a study of CD8+CD57+ T cells in acquired aplastic anemia. Genomic DNA templated the TCR beta VDJ and CDR3 profiling. Via MiXCR, TCRdb re-called the reads, giving one row per CDR3 protein. The sample contains around 210,000 distinct CDR3 sequences, about 62% of which appear only once. Patients who underwent sequencing had shown CD8+CD57+ cell expansion by flow cytometry. The sequenced sample was sorted CD4+, CD8+, or CD8+CD57+ T cells (not recorded which) from PBMCs. These receptors were collected from a human donor with aplastic anemia.

This clonotype rates as medium-sized. The chain is built from TRBV9 and TRBJ2-2, with D uncertain. This CDR3 contains 12 residues. Germline loops: CDR1 SGDLS, CDR2 YYNGEE. V gave up 2 bases and J gave up 5 bases, with 4 bases separating them. DNA for the CDR3: TGTGCCAGCAGCGTTAGGACCGGGGAGCTGTTTTTT. It encodes CASSVRTGELFF. The full variable domain, with the rest looked up from reference TRBV9 and TRBJ2-2, is DSGVTQTPKHLITATGQRVTLRCSPRSGDLSVYWYQQSLDQGLQFLIQYYNGEERAKGNILERFSAQQFPDLHSELNLSSLELGDSALYFCASSVRTGELFFGEGSRLTVL.

This clonotype was counted a few times. This sequence joins TRBV25-1 and TRBJ2-3; D gene ambiguous. This CDR3 contains 11 residues. Per the germline V gene, CDR1 is MGHDK and CDR2 is SYGVNS. V lost 5 bases and J lost 6, with 6 bases in between. The CDR3 region has the DNA TGTGCCAGCAGTAGTGGGGATACGCAGTATTTT. Translating it yields CASSSGDTQYF.

As for this clonotype: One junction end disagrees with the germline gene, perhaps due to a read error. The chain is built from TRBV15 and TRBJ2-2; TRBD2 is a possible D gene (6 bases). The CDR3 has 17 amino acids. The germline V gene encodes CDR1 LNHNV and CDR2 YYDKDF (reference sequence). The CDR3 here is CATSRGPGTPNTGEPFF. In DNA form, the CDR3 reads TGTGCCACCAGCAGAGGCCCCGGGACTCCGAACACCGGGGAGCCGTTTTTT.

A few counts support this clonotype. The V gene is TRBV6-4, the J gene TRBJ1-6, with D perhaps TRBD1 (6 bases). The germline V gene has CDR1 MRHNA and CDR2 SNTAGT. Trimming took off 0 bases at V and 8 bases at J, with 11 bases between the two ends. The CDR3 consists of 15 residues. The CDR3 nucleotides are TGTGCCAGCAGTGACTCGGGACAACCGGATTCACCCCTCCACTTT. Translation: CASSDSGQPDSPLHF.

The chain recombines TRBV20-1 with TRBJ2-3; possible D gene TRBD2, 6 bases. Trimming cost V 0 bases and J 6 bases, with 19 bases left between them. CDR1 is DFQATT, CDR2 SNEGSKA, per germline (reference sequence). The CDR3 has 16 amino acids. CDR3 in amino acids: CSARDLGTGIKDTQYF. In DNA, the CDR3 is TGCAGTGCTAGAGATCTAGGGACTGGCATTAAGGATACGCAGTATTTT.

The rearrangement joins TRBV29-1 to TRBJ2-1, with 9 nucleotides matching TRBD2. CDR3 length equals 15 residues. CDR1 is SQVTM and CDR2 is ANQGSEA in the germline V gene. With V trimmed by 4 bases and J by 6 bases, 10 bases remained unmatched. CDR3 bases: TGCAGCGTTGTATTAGCGGGAGTTTTTATCAATGAGCAGTTCTTC. Encoded protein: CSVVLAGVFINEQFF.

V gene TRBV7-3 combines with J gene TRBJ1-2; no definite D call. The CDR3 totals 16 residues. The germline V gene has CDR1 SGHTA and CDR2 FQGTGA. Trimming stripped 2 bases from V and 7 bases from J, with 20 bases between. This CDR3 is CASSLYPRPVIGGYTF. CDR3 nucleotides: TGTGCCAGCAGCTTATACCCTCGTCCGGTCATTGGTGGCTACACCTTC. The variable domain in full, completed from reference TRBV7-3 and TRBJ1-2, reads GAGVSQTPSNKVTEKGKYVELRCDPISGHTALYWYRQSLGQGPEFLIYFQGTGAADDSGLPNDRFFAVRPEGSVSTLKIQRTERGDSAVYLCASSLYPRPVIGGYTFGSGTRLTVV.

The gene calls are TRBV7-2 and TRBJ1-5; D is perhaps TRBD1 (5 bases). Looked up from germline, CDR1 is SGHTA and CDR2 is FQGNSA. V was cut by 5 bases and J by 8 bases, with 16 bases left in between. This CDR3 is built from 14 residues. The CDR3 region is CASSHRARGEPQHF. The CDR3 coding sequence is TGTGCCAGCAGCCACCGGGCCCGGGGGGAGCCCCAGCATTTT.

Regarding this clonotype: At one of its ends the junction is not consistent with the germline gene, which may arise from a read error. V gene TRBV7-7 combines with J gene TRBJ2-5; 8 bases are shared with TRBD1. Germline CDR1 SSHAT, CDR2 FNYEAQ (reference sequence). This CDR3 comprises 14 residues. CDR3 region: CASSFGQGGETQYF. The DNA of the CDR3 is TGTGCTAGCAGCTTCGGACAGGGCGGAGAGACCCAGTACTTC.

The chain carries TRBV7-2 and TRBJ2-7, with 7 bases matching TRBD1. From germline, CDR1 is SGHTA and CDR2 FQGNSA. V lost 5 bases and J lost 9; bases outside the gene matches: 16. The CDR3 has 15 residues. CDR3 bases: TGTGCCAGCAGCCCAGTCACAGGGGACGTAGTTGGGCAGTACTTC. It is translated as CASSPVTGDVVGQYF.

The rearrangement links TRBV19 to TRBJ2-1, with 8 bases fitting TRBD1. The CDR3 has 15 amino acids. CDR1 and CDR2 (germline): LNHDA, SQIVND (reference sequence). Unmatched junction bases numbered 14, after V lost 7 bases and J lost 9 bases. This chain's CDR3 is CASTRTGTGSGEQFF. The CDR3 bases are TGTGCCAGTACCCGGACCGGGACAGGCTCGGGTGAGCAGTTCTTC.

In regard to this clonotype: The CDR3 end shows no conserved phenylalanine or tryptophan, and so a read error is likely. Because the CDR3's place on the DNA is in doubt, the DNA is left out and the CDR3 is given as listed by TCRdb. The chain recombines TRBV7-6 with TRBJ1-6. The germline CDR1 and CDR2 sequences are SGHVS and FNYEAQ. The CDR3 length equals 8 residues, ends included. The CDR3: CASSFPTS.

The chain is built from TRBV19 and TRBJ2-6, with 7 bases that match TRBD1. Trimming at V came to 7 bases and at J to 0 bases, leaving 9 bases not matched to a gene. This CDR3 spans 17 amino acids. CDR1 is LNHDA, CDR2 SQIVND, per germline (reference sequence). This CDR3 is CASTGTVFLSGANVLTF. The CDR3 DNA sequence: TGTGCCAGTACCGGGACAGTGTTCCTCTCTGGGGCCAACGTCCTGACTTTC.

The chain recombines TRBV7-2 with TRBJ2-3, with 7 bases lining up with TRBD2. There are 17 residues in the CDR3. The germline CDR1 and CDR2 sequences are SGHTA and FQGNSA. Germline trimming cut 2 bases from V and 1 base from J; bases unmatched to any gene: 9. CDR3 coding DNA: TGTGCCAGCAGCTTACTTCGCGGGGGAGACGGCACAGATACGCAGTATTTT. Protein: CASSLLRGGDGTDTQYF.

In regard to this clonotype: A much larger clone lies one base from this, so it may be a read error. The chain is built from TRBV20-1 and TRBJ1-5, with 7 bases identical to TRBD1. Looked up from germline, CDR1 is DFQATT and CDR2 is SNEGSKA (reference sequence). The junction had 11 bases not matched to a gene; V was cut back by 6 bases and J by 9 bases. The CDR3 length is 13 residues. The CDR3 loop is CSAATGAFRPQHF. The CDR3 DNA reads as TGCAGTGCAGCCACAGGGGCGTTTCGGCCCCAGCATTTT.